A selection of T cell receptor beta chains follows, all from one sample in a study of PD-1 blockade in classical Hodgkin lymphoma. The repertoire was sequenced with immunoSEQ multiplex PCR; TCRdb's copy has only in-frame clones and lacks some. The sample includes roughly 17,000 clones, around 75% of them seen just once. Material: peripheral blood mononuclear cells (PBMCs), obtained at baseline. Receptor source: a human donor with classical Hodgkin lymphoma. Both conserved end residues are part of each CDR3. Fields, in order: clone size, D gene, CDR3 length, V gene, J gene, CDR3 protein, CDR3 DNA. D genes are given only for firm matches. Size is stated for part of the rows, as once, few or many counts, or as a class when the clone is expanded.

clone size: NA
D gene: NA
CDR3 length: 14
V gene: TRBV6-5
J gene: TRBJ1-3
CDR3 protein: CASSYGFGGNTIYF
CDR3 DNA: TGTGCCAGCAGTTACGGGTTTGGTGGAAACACCATATATTTT

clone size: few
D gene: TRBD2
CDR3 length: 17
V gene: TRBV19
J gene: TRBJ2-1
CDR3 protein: CASSIPWTSGRYNEQFF
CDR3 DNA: TGTGCCAGTAGTATCCCATGGACTAGCGGGAGGTACAATGAGCAGTTCTTC

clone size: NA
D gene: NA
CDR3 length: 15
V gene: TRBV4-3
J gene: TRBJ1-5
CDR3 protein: CASSQEHRGSQPQHF
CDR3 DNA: TGCGCCAGCAGCCAAGAGCACCGAGGGAGTCAGCCCCAGCATTTT

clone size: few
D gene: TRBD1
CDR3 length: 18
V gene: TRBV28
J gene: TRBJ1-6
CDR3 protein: CASSLRGQGSSYNSPLHF
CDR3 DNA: TGTGCCAGCAGTTTAAGGGGACAGGGTAGCTCCTATAATTCACCCCTCCACTTT

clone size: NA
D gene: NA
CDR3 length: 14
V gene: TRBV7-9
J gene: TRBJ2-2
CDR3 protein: CASSYDGNTGELFF
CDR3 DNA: TGTGCCAGCAGCTACGACGGAAACACCGGGGAGCTGTTTTTT

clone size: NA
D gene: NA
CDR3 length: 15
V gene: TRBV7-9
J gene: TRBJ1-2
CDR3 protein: CASSSQSAANYGYTF
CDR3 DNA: TGTGCCAGCAGCTCCCAGTCGGCAGCTAACTATGGCTACACCTTC

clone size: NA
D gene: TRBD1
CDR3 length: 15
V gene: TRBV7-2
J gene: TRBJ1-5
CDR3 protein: CASSLGGRGVQPQHF
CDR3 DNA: TGTGCCAGCAGCTTAGGTGGCAGGGGGGTTCAGCCCCAGCATTTT

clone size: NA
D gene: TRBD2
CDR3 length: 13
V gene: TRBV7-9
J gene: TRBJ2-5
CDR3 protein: CASSSGREKTQYF
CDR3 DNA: TGTGCCAGCAGTAGCGGGAGGGAAAAGACCCAGTACTTC

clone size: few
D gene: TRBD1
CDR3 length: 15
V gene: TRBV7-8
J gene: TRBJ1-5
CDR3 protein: CASSSDRGLNQPQHF
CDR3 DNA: TGTGCCAGCAGCTCAGACAGGGGTTTGAATCAGCCCCAGCATTTT

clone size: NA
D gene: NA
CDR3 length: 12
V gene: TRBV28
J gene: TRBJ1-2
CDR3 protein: CASSFTNYGYTF
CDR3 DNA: TGTGCCAGCAGTTTTACGAACTATGGCTACACCTTC

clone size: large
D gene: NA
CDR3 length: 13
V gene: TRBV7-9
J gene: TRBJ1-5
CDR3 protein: CASTNDRNQPQHF
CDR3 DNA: TGTGCCAGCACCAACGATCGGAATCAGCCCCAGCATTTT

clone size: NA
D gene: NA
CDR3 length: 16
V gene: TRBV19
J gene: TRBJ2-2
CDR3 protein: CASSVLGVARTGELFF
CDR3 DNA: TGTGCCAGTAGTGTACTAGGGGTGGCGCGAACCGGGGAGCTGTTTTTT

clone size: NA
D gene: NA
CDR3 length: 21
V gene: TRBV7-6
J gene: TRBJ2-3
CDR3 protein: CASSEPRSLVPTTAVVDTQYF
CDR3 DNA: TGTGCCAGCAGCGAACCACGATCCTTAGTCCCAACAACAGCGGTTGTAGATACGCAGTATTTT

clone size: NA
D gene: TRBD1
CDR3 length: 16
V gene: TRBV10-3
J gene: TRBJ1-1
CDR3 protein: CAISEAAGGGNTEAFF
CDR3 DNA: TGTGCCATCAGTGAGGCGGCAGGGGGAGGCAACACTGAAGCTTTCTTT

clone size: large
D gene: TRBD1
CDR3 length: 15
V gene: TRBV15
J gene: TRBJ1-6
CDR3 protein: CATSRSTGKNSPLHF
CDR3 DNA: TGTGCCACCAGCAGATCGACAGGGAAGAATTCACCCCTCCACTTT

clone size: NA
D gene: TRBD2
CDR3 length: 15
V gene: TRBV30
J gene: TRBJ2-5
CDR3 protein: CAWSRSLGLAETQYF
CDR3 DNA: TGTGCCTGGAGTCGTTCTCTCGGACTAGCGGAGACCCAGTACTTC

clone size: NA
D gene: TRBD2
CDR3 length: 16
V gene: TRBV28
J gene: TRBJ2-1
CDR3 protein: CASSLIAGSTYNEQFF
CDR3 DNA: TGTGCCAGCAGTCTAATAGCGGGGTCTACCTACAATGAGCAGTTCTTC

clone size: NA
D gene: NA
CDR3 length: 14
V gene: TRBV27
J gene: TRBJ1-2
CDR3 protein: CASSEGSANYGYTF
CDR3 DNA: TGTGCCAGCTCCGAAGGCTCGGCTAACTATGGCTACACCTTC

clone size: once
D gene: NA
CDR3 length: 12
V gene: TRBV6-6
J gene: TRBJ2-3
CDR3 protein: CASSGRTDTQYF
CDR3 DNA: TGTGCCAGCAGTGGACGAACAGATACGCAGTATTTT

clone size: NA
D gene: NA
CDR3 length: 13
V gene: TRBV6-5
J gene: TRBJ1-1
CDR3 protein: CASSYGGDTEAFF
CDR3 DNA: TGTGCCAGCAGTTACGGGGGGGACACTGAAGCTTTCTTT

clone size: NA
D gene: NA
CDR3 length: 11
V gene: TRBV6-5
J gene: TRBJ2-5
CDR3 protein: CASSSLSGQYF
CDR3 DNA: TGTGCCAGCAGTTCCCTAAGTGGCCAGTACTTC

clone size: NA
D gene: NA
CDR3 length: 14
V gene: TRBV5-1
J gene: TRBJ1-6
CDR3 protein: CASSLGPRNSPLHF
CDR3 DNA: TGCGCCAGCAGCTTAGGGCCGCGGAATTCACCCCTCCACTTT

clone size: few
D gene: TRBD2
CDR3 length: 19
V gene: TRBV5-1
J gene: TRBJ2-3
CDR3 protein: CASSSTGTSGGPHADTQYF
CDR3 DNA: TGCGCCAGCAGCTCAACCGGGACTAGCGGGGGACCCCATGCAGATACGCAGTATTTT

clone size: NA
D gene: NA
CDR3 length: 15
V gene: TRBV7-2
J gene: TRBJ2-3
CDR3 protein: CASSLQGLSTDTQYF
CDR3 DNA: TGTGCCAGCAGCCTACAGGGTCTTAGCACAGATACGCAGTATTTT

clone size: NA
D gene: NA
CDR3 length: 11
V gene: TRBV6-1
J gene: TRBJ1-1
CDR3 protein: CASIRGTEAFF
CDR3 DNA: TGTGCCAGCATCCGAGGGACTGAAGCTTTCTTT

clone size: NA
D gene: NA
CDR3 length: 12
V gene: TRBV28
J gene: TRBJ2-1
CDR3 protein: CASSATALQQFF
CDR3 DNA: TGTGCCAGCAGTGCCACGGCTCTGCAGCAGTTCTTC

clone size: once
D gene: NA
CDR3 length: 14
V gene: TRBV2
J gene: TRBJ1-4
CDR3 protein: CASSDLLGNEKLFF
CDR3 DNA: TGTGCCAGCAGTGACCTCCTAGGGAATGAAAAACTGTTTTTT

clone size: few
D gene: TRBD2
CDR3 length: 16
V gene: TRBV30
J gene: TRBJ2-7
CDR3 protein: CASEAVLAGGSYEQYF
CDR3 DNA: TGTGCGTCGGAGGCAGTCCTAGCGGGGGGCTCCTACGAGCAGTACTTC

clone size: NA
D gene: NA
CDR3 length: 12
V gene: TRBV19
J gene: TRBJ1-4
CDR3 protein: CASSIQGEKLFF
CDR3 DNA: TGTGCCAGTAGTATACAGGGTGAAAAACTGTTTTTT

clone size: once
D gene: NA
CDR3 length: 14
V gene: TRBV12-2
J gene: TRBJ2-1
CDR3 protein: CASPPPLSYNEQFF
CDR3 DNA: TGTGCAAGTCCCCCCCCACTGTCCTACAATGAGCAGTTCTTC

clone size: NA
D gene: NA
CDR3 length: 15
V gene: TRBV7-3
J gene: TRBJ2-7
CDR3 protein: CASSWGHGLSYEQYF
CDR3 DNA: TGTGCCAGCAGCTGGGGACATGGCCTATCCTACGAGCAGTACTTC

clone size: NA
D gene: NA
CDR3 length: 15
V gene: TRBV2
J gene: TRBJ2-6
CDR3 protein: CASREQGSGANVLTF
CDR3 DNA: TGTGCCAGCAGAGAACAGGGTTCAGGGGCCAACGTCCTGACTTTC

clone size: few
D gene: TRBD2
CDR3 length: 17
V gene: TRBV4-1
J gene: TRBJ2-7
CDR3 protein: CASSQDAGGTMGYEQYF
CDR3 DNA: TGCGCCAGCAGCCAAGATGCGGGGGGCACGATGGGGTACGAGCAGTACTTC

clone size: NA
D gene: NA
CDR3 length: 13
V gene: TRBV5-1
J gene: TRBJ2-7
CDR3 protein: CASSPPQGIEQYF
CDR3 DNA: TGCGCCAGCAGCCCCCCCCAGGGTATCGAGCAGTACTTC

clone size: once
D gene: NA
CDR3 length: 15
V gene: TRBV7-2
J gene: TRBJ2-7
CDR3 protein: CASSSDPRGGSEQYF
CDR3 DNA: TGTGCCAGCAGCTCAGACCCCCGAGGTGGGTCCGAGCAGTACTTC

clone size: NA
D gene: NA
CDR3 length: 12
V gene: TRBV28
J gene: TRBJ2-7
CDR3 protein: CASSFQNGKQYF
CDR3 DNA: TGTGCCAGCAGTTTTCAAAATGGGAAGCAGTACTTC

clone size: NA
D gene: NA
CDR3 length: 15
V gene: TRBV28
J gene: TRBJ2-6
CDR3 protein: CASSFQGSGANVLTF
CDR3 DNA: TGTGCCAGCAGTTTCCAGGGGTCTGGGGCCAACGTCCTGACTTTC

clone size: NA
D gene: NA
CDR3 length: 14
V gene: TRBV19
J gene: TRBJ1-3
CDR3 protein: CASQEGISGNTIYF
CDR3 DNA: TGTGCCTCCCAGGAGGGGATCTCTGGAAACACCATATATTTT

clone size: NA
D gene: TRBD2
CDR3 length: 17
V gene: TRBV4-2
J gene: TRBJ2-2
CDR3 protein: CASSQDRGGSSTGELFF
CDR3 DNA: TGTGCCAGCAGCCAAGATCGGGGCGGGAGTAGCACCGGGGAGCTGTTTTTT

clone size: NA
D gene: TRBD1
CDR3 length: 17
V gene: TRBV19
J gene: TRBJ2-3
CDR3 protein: CASSMLWSGQGADTQYF
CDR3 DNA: TGTGCCAGTAGTATGCTTTGGTCGGGACAGGGGGCAGATACGCAGTATTTT

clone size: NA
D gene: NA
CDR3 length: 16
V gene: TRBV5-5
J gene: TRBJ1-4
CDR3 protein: CASSLVVVSANEKLFF
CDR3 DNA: TGTGCCAGCAGCTTGGTTGTGGTTTCGGCTAATGAAAAACTGTTTTTT

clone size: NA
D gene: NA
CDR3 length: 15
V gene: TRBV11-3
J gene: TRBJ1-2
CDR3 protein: CASSKLGKGIAGYTF
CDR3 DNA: TGTGCCAGCAGCAAACTCGGTAAGGGTATTGCTGGCTACACCTTC

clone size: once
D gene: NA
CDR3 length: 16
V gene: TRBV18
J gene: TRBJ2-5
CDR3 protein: CASSSSGALLQETQYF
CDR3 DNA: TGTGCCAGCTCATCCTCGGGAGCACTACTACAAGAGACCCAGTACTTC

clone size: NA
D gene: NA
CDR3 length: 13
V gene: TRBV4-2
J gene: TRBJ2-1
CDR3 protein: CASSLQGRNEQFF
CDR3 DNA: TGTGCCAGCAGCCTACAGGGCAGGAATGAGCAGTTCTTC

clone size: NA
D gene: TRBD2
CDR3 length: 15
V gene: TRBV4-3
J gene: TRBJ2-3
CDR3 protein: CASSAEAGGVYTQYF
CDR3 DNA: TGCGCCAGCAGCGCGGAGGCGGGAGGGGTATATACGCAGTATTTT

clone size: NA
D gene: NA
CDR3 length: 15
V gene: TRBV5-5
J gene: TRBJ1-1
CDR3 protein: CASSSGGGWMTEAFF
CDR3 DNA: TGTGCCAGCAGCTCGGGGGGAGGCTGGATGACTGAAGCTTTCTTT

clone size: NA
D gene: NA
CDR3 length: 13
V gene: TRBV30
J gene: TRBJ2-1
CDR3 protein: CAWSADSYNEQFF
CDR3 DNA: TGTGCCTGGAGTGCGGACAGTTACAATGAGCAGTTCTTC

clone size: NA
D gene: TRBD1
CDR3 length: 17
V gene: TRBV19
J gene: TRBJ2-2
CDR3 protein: CASSIGPGQGGTGELFF
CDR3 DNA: TGTGCCAGTAGTATTGGCCCGGGACAGGGGGGCACCGGGGAGCTGTTTTTT

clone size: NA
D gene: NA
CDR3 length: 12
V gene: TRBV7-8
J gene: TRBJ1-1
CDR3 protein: CASSQGGTEAFF
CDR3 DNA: TGTGCCAGCAGCCAAGGGGGAACTGAAGCTTTCTTT

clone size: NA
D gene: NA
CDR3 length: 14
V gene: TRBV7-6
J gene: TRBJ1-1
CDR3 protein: CASSLPDTNTEAFF
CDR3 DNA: TGTGCCAGCAGCTTACCGGACACGAACACTGAAGCTTTCTTT

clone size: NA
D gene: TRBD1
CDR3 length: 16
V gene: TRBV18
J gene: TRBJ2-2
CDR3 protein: CASSPQTGGSTGELFF
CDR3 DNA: TGTGCCAGCTCACCCCAGACAGGGGGAAGCACCGGGGAGCTGTTTTTT

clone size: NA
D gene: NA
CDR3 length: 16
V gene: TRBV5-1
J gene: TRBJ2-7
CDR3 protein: CASSPDLATKAYEQYF
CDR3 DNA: TGCGCCAGCAGCCCCGACCTAGCGACTAAGGCCTACGAGCAGTACTTC

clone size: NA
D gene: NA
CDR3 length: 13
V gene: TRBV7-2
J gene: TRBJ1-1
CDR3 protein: CASSLQGYTEAFF
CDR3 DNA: TGTGCCAGCAGCTTACAGGGATACACTGAAGCTTTCTTT

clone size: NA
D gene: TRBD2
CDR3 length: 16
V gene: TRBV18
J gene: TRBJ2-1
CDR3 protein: CASSPLLASGRDEQFF
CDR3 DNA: TGTGCCAGCTCACCACTTTTAGCTAGCGGGAGAGATGAGCAGTTCTTC

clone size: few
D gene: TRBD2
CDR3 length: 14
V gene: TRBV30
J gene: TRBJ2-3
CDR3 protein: CAWSVLAGTDTQYF
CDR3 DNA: TGTGCCTGGAGTGTACTAGCGGGCACAGATACGCAGTATTTT

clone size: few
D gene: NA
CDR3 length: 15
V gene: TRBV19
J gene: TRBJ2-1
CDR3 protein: CASSGRDSFNNEQFF
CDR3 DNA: TGTGCCAGTAGCGGGAGAGACTCTTTTAACAATGAGCAGTTCTTC

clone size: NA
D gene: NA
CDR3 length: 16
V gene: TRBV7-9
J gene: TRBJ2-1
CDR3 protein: CASSLGPWMIYNEQFF
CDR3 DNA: TGTGCCAGCAGCTTAGGTCCTTGGATGATCTACAATGAGCAGTTCTTC

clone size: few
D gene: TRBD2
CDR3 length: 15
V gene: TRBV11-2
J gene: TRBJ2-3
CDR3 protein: CASSSASGGGDTQYF
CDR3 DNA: TGTGCCAGCAGCTCAGCTAGCGGGGGGGGCGATACGCAGTATTTT

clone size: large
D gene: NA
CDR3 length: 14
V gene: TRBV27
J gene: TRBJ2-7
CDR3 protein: CASSLGAGGYEQYF
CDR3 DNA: TGTGCCAGCAGTTTAGGGGCCGGTGGGTACGAGCAGTACTTC